Listed below are T cell receptor beta chains from one sample, sequenced in a study of OX40 agonist ivuxolimab in advanced cancers. Here immunoSEQ multiplex PCR was the method, and the copy in TCRdb shows in-frame clones only, minus some. Counted here are approximately 11,000 clones, about nine tenths occurring once; the ten biggest clones make up about 30%. The material was CD4+ or CD8+ T cells sorted from blood, obtained in a trial of the OX40 agonist ivuxolimab. The receptors come from an adult with an advanced solid tumor such as melanoma, head and neck, liver or kidney cancer. CDR3s include the opening cysteine and the closing phenylalanine or tryptophan. The order of the fields is CDR3 protein, CDR3 DNA, J gene, D gene, V gene, clone size, CDR3 length. A D gene is named only where the DNA matches it firmly. The size entry is marked missing in some rows and otherwise reads once, few, many or a size class.

CARTEQSNEQYF	TGTGCCCGGACGGAACAGTCTAACGAGCAGTACTTC	TRBJ2-7	.	TRBV30	.	12
CASSQALGSYEQYF	TGCGCCAGCAGCCAAGCACTAGGGAGCTACGAGCAGTACTTC	TRBJ2-7	.	TRBV4-1	once	14
CSVRQTGELFF	TGCAGCGTTCGGCAGACCGGGGAGCTGTTTTTT	TRBJ2-2	.	TRBV29-1	.	11
CASSYSLGPTAEAFF	TGTGCCAGCAGTTACTCACTTGGCCCGACCGCTGAAGCTTTCTTT	TRBJ1-1	.	TRBV6-5	.	15
CSVGEFGTLYF	TGCAGCGTTGGAGAGTTTGGGACCTTGTACTTC	TRBJ2-7	.	TRBV29-1	few	11
CASGGRLAGETQYF	TGTGCCAGCGGGGGGAGACTAGCGGGGGAGACCCAGTACTTC	TRBJ2-5	TRBD2	TRBV7-9	.	14
CAISESIASGTDTQYF	TGTGCCATCAGTGAGTCGATAGCTAGCGGCACAGATACGCAGTATTTT	TRBJ2-3	.	TRBV10-3	.	16
CASSLERAVPEQYF	TGTGCCAGCAGCTTGGAAAGGGCAGTACCTGAGCAGTACTTC	TRBJ2-7	.	TRBV5-6	.	14
CASSPGRATNEKLFF	TGTGCTAGCAGCCCAGGACGCGCAACTAATGAAAAACTGTTTTTT	TRBJ1-4	.	TRBV7-7	.	15
CASGLSSGAYNEQFF	TGTGCCAGCGGCCTTTCTTCGGGAGCATACAATGAGCAGTTCTTC	TRBJ2-1	.	TRBV7-8	.	15
CASTGTGELFF	TGTGCCAGCACGGGGACCGGGGAGCTGTTTTTT	TRBJ2-2	.	TRBV6-9	.	11
CASSYKGGTGGSSYEQYF	TGTGCCAGCAGTTACAAAGGGGGGACAGGGGGATCCTCCTACGAGCAGTACTTC	TRBJ2-7	TRBD1	TRBV27	medium-sized	18
CASSLGLAAFGDEQYF	TGTGCCAGCAGCCTCGGACTAGCGGCCTTTGGCGACGAGCAGTACTTC	TRBJ2-7	TRBD2	TRBV14	.	16
CASSDLGEAPLSEQYF	TGTGCCAGCAGTGACCTGGGTGAGGCCCCCCTTTCCGAGCAGTACTTC	TRBJ2-7	.	TRBV6-1	.	16
CASSEHRSPLATQETQYF	TGTGCCAGCAGTGAACACCGATCCCCTCTAGCGACTCAAGAGACCCAGTACTTC	TRBJ2-5	.	TRBV25-1	once	18
CASSNRAGAVNEQFF	TGTGCCAGCAGCAACAGAGCGGGAGCGGTCAATGAGCAGTTCTTC	TRBJ2-1	TRBD2	TRBV6-5	.	15
CASSQDRGGDYGYTF	TGCGCCAGCAGCCAAGATCGAGGGGGAGACTATGGCTACACCTTC	TRBJ1-2	.	TRBV4-1	.	15
CASSFSLAGTATYEQYF	TGTGCCAGCAGTTTCTCCTTAGCCGGGACCGCTACCTACGAGCAGTACTTC	TRBJ2-7	.	TRBV28	hyperexpanded	17
CASSDSEGVYGYTF	TGTGCCAGCAGTGACTCGGAGGGAGTTTATGGCTACACCTTC	TRBJ1-2	.	TRBV6-4	once	14
CASRLTSLTDTQYF	TGTGCCAGCAGGCTTACTAGCCTCACAGATACGCAGTATTTT	TRBJ2-3	.	TRBV9	.	14
CASSISRLSSYNEQFF	TGTGCCAGTAGTATATCGCGACTCAGCTCCTACAATGAGCAGTTCTTC	TRBJ2-1	.	TRBV19	.	16
CASSPGGSGRAGTYEQYF	TGTGCCAGCAGCCCCGGGGGTAGCGGGAGGGCCGGGACCTACGAGCAGTACTTC	TRBJ2-7	TRBD2	TRBV7-6	.	18